This T cell receptor (beta chain) was found in a study of control samples from healthy donors and cancer patients. Assay: immunoSEQ multiplex PCR; the TCRdb copy retains only in-frame clones and omits some. The sample lists 130,000 to 150,000 clones; roughly 93% were seen once. The germline V and J ends were trimmed by 0 bases and 7 bases, with 13 bases remaining between them. CDR1 is MNHEY and CDR2 is SVGAGI in the germline V gene. The CDR3 is made up of 15 amino acids. Sequenced: blood. This clonotype originated in a young man in good health. V usage is TRBV6-5 and J usage is TRBJ1-5, with D maybe TRBD1 (6 bases). CDR3: CASSYSAGRGQPQHF. The CDR3 nucleotides are TGTGCCAGCAGTTACTCGGCGGGCAGGGGACAGCCCCAGCATTTT.